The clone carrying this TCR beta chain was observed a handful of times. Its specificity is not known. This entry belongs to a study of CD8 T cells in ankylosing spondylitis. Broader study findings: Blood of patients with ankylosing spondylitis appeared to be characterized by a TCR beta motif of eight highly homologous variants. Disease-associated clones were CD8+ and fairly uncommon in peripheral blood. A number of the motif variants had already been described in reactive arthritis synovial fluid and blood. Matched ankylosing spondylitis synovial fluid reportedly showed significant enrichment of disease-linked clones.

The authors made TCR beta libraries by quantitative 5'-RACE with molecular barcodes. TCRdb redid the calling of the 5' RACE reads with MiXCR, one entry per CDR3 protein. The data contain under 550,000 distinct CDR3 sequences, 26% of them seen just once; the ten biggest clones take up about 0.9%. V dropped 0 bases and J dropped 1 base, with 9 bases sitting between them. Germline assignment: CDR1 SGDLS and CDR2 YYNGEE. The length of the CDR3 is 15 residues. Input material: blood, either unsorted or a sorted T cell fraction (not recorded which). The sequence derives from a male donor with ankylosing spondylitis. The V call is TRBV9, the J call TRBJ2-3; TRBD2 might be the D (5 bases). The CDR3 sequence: CASSVGSGGTDTQYF. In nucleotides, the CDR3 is TGTGCCAGCAGCGTAGGAAGCGGTGGCACAGATACGCAGTATTTT.